This T cell receptor beta chain was recorded in a study of response to subunit inactivated influenza vaccine. Study results and limitations: Each seasonal influenza vaccination, the authors suggested, recruits few new T cells.

The length of the CDR3 is 18 residues. A few counts support this clonotype. As yet, its antigen is unknown. TCRdb re-analysed the RT-PCR reads in MiXCR, keeping a single row per CDR3 protein. The sample consists of just over 300,000 distinct CDR3 sequences, just over 20% of them appearing once. The chain carries TRBV21-1 and TRBJ2-6; the table names TRBD1, a call not compared with the DNA. TRBV21-1 is designated a pseudogene. The starting material was PBMCs from blood, obtained less than 22 months after vaccination. The sequence was obtained from a man between 50 and 69 years old who received an inactivated influenza vaccine. The CDR3 here is CASSNPGQGAPGANVLTF. CDR3 coding DNA: TGTGCCAGCAGCAACCCGGGACAGGGGGCGCCTGGGGCCAACGTCCTGACTTTC.